This TCR beta chain was captured in a study of T cell responses to AZD1222 COVID-19 vaccine. Points from the study as a whole: A reported finding is that nearly half of spike-specific TCRs target unmutated variant regions.

Clones were sequenced by immunoSEQ multiplex PCR, and TCRdb holds only the in-frame ones, with some missing. The table shows 110,000 to 150,000 clones, with about 93% occurring only once. This CDR3 spans 18 amino acids. V lost 5 bases to trimming and J lost 0 bases; unmatched junction nucleotides: 13. CDR1 and CDR2 (germline): LNHDA, SQIVND (reference sequence). Note on this clone: Its antigen is unknown.

The TCR originated in an adult in good health. This sequence joins TRBV19 and TRBJ1-5, with 7 bases lining up with TRBD1. Sequenced here: peripheral blood, sampled on day 0 of AZD1222 vaccination. CDR3 nucleotide sequence: TGTGCCAGTAGTCCCCCCCGAGGACAGGCCTATAGCAATCAGCCCCAGCATTTT. Residues: CASSPPRGQAYSNQPQHF.